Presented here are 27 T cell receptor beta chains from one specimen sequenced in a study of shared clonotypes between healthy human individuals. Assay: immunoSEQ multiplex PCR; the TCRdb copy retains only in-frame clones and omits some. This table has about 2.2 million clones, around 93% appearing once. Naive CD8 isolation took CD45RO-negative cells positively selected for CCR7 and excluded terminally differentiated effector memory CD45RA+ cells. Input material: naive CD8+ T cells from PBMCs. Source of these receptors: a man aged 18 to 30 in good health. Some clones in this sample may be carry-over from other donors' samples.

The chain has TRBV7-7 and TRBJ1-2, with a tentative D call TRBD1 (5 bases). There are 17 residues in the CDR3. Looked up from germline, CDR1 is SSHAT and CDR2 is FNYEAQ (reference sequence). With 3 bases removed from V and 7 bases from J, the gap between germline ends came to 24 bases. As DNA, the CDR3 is TGTGCCAGCAGCTTTAAAGCCGGGACTCAACCTCGTGGTGGCTACACCTTC. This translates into CASSFKAGTQPRGGYTF.

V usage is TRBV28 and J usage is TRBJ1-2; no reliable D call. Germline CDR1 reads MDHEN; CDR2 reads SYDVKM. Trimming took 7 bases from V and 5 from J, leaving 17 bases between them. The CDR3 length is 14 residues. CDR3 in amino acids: CASTLIRDEYGYTF. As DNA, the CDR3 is TGTGCCAGCACCCTAATCCGGGATGAGTATGGCTACACCTTC.

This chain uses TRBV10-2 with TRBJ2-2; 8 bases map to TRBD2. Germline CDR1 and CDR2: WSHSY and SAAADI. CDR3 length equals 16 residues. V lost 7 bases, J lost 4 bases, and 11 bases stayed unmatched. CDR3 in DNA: TGCGCCAGCACCTTGGACGCCGGGGGGGGCACCGGGGAGCTGTTTTTT. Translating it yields CASTLDAGGGTGELFF.

The CDR3 spells CASSPGLHQPQHF. DNA for the CDR3: TGTGCCAGCAGTCCAGGGCTCCATCAGCCCCAGCATTTT. The V gene is TRBV6-6, the J gene TRBJ1-5; D is perhaps TRBD1 (5 bases). Germline values: CDR1 MNHNY, CDR2 SVGAGI (reference sequence). Trimming cost V 5 bases and J 5 bases, with 10 bases left between them. There are 13 residues in the CDR3.

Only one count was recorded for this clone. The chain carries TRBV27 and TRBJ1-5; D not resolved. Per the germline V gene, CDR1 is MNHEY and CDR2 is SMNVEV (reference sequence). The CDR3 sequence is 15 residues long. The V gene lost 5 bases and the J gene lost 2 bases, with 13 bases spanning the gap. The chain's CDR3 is CASSPPGRRNQPQHF. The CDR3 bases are TGTGCCAGCAGTCCCCCAGGAAGGCGCAATCAGCCCCAGCATTTT.

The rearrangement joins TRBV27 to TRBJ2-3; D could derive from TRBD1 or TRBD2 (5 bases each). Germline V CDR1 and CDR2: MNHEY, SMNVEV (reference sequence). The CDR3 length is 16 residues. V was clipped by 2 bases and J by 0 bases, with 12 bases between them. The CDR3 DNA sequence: TGTGCCAGCAGTTTAATCGGGACGGTTAGCACAGATACGCAGTATTTT. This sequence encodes CASSLIGTVSTDTQYF.

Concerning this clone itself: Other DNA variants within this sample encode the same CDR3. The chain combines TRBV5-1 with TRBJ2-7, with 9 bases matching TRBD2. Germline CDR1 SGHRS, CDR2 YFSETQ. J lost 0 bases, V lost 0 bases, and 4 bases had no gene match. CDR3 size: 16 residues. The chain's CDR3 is CASSLGLAGSSYEQYF. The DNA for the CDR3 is TGCGCCAGCAGCTTGGGGCTAGCGGGGAGCTCCTACGAGCAGTACTTC.

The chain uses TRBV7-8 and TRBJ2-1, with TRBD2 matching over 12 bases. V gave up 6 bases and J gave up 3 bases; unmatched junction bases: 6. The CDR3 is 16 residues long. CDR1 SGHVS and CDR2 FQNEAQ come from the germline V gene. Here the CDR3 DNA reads TGTGCCAGCAGAACTAGCGGGAGGACCTACTACAATGAGCAGTTCTTC. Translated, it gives CASRTSGRTYYNEQFF.

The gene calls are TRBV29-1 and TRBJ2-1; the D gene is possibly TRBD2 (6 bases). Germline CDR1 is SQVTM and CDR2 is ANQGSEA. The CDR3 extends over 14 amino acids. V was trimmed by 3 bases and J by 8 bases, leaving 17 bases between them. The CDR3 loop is CSVDGGGRLDEQFF. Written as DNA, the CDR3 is TGCAGCGTTGACGGGGGAGGTAGGTTGGATGAGCAGTTCTTC.

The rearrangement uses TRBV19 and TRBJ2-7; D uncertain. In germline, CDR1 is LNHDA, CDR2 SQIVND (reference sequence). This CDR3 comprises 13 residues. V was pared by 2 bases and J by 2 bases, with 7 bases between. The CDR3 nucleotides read TGTGCCAGTAGTATATACCATACCTACGAGCAGTACTTC. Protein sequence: CASSIYHTYEQYF.

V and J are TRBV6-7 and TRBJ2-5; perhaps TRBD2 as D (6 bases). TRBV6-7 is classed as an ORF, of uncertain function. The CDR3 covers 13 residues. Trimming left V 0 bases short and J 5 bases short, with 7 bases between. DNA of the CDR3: TGTGCCAGCAGTTACTCCCGGGGGGAGACCCAGTACTTC. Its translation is CASSYSRGETQYF.

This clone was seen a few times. The CDR3 sequence: CASSPRGTSAGELFF. CDR3 nucleotide sequence: TGTGCCAGCAGCCCAAGAGGGACTAGTGCCGGGGAGCTGTTTTTT. The chain uses TRBV7-9 and TRBJ2-2, with 8 bases that match TRBD2. V lost 5 bases to trimming and J lost 6 bases; unmatched junction nucleotides: 8. Per the germline V gene, CDR1 is SEHNR and CDR2 is FQNEAQ (reference sequence). CDR3 size: 15 residues. Filled out from reference TRBV7-9 and TRBJ2-2, the complete variable domain reads DTGVSQNPRHKITKRGQNVTFRCDPISEHNRLYWYRQTLGQGPEFLTYFQNEAQLEKSRLLSDRFSAERPKGSFSTLEIQRTEQGDSAMYLCASSPRGTSAGELFFGEGSRLTVL.

CDR3 nucleotides: TGTGCCAGCAGCGCAACAGGGGGCTTAGGGTACGAGCAGTACTTC. This translates into CASSATGGLGYEQYF. V usage is TRBV7-2 and J usage is TRBJ2-7; 9 bases fit TRBD1. CDR1 and CDR2 (germline): SGHTA, FQGNSA. V was clipped by 5 bases and J by 4 bases; unmatched bases: 9. This CDR3 comprises 15 residues.

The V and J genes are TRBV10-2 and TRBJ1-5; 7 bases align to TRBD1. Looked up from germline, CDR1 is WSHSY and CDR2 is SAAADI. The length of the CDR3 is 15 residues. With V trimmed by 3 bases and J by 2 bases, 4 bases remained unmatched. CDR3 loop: CASSEGGGGNQPQHF. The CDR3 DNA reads TGCGCCAGCAGTGAAGGGGGCGGTGGCAATCAGCCCCAGCATTTT.

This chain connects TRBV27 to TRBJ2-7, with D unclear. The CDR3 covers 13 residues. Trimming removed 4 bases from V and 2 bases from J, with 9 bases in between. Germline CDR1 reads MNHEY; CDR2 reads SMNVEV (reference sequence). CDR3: CASSSAGAYEQYF. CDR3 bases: TGTGCCAGCAGTTCGGCCGGCGCCTACGAGCAGTACTTC.

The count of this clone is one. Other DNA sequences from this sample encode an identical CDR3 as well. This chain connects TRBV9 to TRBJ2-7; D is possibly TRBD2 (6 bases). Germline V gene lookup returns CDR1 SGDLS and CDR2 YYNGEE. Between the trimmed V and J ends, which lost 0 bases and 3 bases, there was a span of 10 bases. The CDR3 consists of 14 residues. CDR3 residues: CASSVDGSGYEQYF. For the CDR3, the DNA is TGTGCCAGCAGCGTAGACGGGAGTGGCTACGAGCAGTACTTC. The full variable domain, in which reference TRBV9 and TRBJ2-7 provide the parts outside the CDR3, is DSGVTQTPKHLITATGQRVTLRCSPRSGDLSVYWYQQSLDQGLQFLIQYYNGEERAKGNILERFSAQQFPDLHSELNLSSLELGDSALYFCASSVDGSGYEQYFGPGTRLTVT.

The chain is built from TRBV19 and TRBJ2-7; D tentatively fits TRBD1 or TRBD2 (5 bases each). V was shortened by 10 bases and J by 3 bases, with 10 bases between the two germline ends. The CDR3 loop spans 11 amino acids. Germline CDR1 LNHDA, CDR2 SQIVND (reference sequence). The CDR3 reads CATVGDYEQYF. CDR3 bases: TGTGCCACCGTGGGGGACTACGAGCAGTACTTC.

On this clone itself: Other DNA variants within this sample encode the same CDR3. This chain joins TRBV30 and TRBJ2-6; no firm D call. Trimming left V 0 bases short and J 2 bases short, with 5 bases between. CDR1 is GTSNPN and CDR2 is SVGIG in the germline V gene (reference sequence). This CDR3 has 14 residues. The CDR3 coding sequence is TGTGCCTGGAGTGTTGGGGCTGGGGCCAACGTCCTGACTTTC. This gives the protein CAWSVGAGANVLTF. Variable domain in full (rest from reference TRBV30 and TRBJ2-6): SQTIHQWPATLVQPVGSPLSLECTVEGTSNPNLYWYRQAAGRGLQLLFYSVGIGQISSEVPQNLSASRPQDRQFILSSKKLLLSDSGFYLCAWSVGAGANVLTFGAGSRLTVL.

CDR3 sequence: CAGRSTFTDTQYF. The CDR3, as DNA: TGCGCCGGACGCTCAACCTTCACAGATACGCAGTATTTT. The chain is built from TRBV5-1 and TRBJ2-3, with D uncertain. The V gene's germline CDR1 is SGHRS and CDR2 YFSETQ. V was pared by 10 bases and J by 2 bases, with 14 bases between. CDR3 size: 13 residues.

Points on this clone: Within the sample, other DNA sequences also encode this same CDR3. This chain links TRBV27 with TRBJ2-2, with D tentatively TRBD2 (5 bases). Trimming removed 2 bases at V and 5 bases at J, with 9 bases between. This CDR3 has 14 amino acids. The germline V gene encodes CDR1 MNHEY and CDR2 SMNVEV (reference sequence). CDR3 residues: CASSLRGSTGELFF. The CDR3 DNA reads TGTGCCAGCAGTTTAAGAGGGAGTACCGGGGAGCTGTTTTTT.

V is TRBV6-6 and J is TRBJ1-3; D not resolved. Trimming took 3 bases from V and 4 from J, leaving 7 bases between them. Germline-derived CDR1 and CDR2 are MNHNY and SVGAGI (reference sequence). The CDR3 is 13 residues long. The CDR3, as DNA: TGTGCCAGCAGTTATGCGGAAGGAAACACCATATATTTT. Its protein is CASSYAEGNTIYF.

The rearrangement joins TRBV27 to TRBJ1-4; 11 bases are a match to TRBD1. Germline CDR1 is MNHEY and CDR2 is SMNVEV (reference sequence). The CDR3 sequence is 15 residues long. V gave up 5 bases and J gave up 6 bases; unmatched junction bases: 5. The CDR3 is CASSPPGQGDEKLFF. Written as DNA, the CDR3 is TGTGCCAGCAGTCCGCCGGGACAGGGGGATGAAAAACTGTTTTTT.

The CDR3: CASSLAGAPGELFF. The CDR3, as DNA: TGTGCCAGCAGCTTAGCAGGGGCACCCGGGGAGCTGTTTTTT. The chain has TRBV7-9 and TRBJ2-2, with a possible D match to TRBD1 (5 bases). Germline CDR1 SEHNR, CDR2 FQNEAQ (reference sequence). The CDR3 spans 14 residues. Trimming pared 0 bases from V and 6 bases from J, leaving 8 bases between. Using reference TRBV7-9 and TRBJ2-2 for the parts outside the CDR3, the full variable domain is DTGVSQNPRHKITKRGQNVTFRCDPISEHNRLYWYRQTLGQGPEFLTYFQNEAQLEKSRLLSDRFSAERPKGSFSTLEIQRTEQGDSAMYLCASSLAGAPGELFFGEGSRLTVL.

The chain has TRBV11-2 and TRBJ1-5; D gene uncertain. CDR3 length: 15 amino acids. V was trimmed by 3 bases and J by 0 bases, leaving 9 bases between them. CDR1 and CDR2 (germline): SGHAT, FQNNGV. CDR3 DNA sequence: TGTGCCAGCAGCTTCTCCGGAGATAGCAATCAGCCCCAGCATTTT. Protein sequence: CASSFSGDSNQPQHF. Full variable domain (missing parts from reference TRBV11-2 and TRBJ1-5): EAGVAQSPRYKIIEKRQSVAFWCNPISGHATLYWYQQILGQGPKLLIQFQNNGVVDDSQLPKDRFSAERLKGVDSTLKIQPAKLEDSAVYLCASSFSGDSNQPQHFGDGTRLSIL.

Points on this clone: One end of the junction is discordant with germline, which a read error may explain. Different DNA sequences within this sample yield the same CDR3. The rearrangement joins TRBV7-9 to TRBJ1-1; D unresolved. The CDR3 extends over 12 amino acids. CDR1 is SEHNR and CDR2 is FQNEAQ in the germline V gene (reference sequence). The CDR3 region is CASSLAVFEAFF. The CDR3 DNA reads TGTGCCAGCAGCCTAGCGGTTTTTGAAGCTTTCTTT.

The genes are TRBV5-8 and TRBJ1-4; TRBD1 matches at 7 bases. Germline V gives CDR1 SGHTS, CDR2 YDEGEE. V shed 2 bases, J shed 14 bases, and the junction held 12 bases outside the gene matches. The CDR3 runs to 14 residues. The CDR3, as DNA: TGTGCCAGCAGCTTTGGGCAGGGGGAGGCTTGGCTGTTTTTT. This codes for CASSFGQGEAWLFF.

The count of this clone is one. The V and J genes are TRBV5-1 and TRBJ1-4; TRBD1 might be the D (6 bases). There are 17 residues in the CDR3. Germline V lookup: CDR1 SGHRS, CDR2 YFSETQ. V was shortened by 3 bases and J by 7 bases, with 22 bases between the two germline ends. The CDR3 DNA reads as TGCGCCAGCAGCTCGGATCGTACAGGGCAGGACGGTGAAAAACTGTTTTTT. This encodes CASSSDRTGQDGEKLFF.